This T cell receptor (beta chain) emerged from a study of follicular helper T cells after annual influenza vaccination. In germline, CDR1 is SGHRS, CDR2 YFSETQ. The CDR3 loop spans 14 amino acids. Trimming removed 2 bases from V and 7 bases from J, with 12 bases in between. TCRdb keeps only in-frame clones here, not all; method: immunoSEQ multiplex PCR. This table has over a thousand clones, 68% appearing once. Time point defined: 2014-2015 season, 7 days after vaccination. Donors were community-dwelling with no influenza vaccine in the prior 6 months. The rearrangement joins TRBV5-1 to TRBJ1-4; no definite D call. This receptor was identified in an adult who received the influenza vaccine. This specimen consisted of CXCR5+ CD38+ circulating T follicular helper cells from blood, obtained 7 days after influenza vaccination. Described subset: circulating Tfh, non-naive CD4+CXCR5+PD-1+ (ICOS+CD38+ or ICOS-CD38-). The CDR3 DNA reads TGCGCCAGCAGCTTAGGTGGAGGGCGTGAAAAACTGTTTTTT. It specifies CASSLGGGREKLFF. Using reference TRBV5-1 and TRBJ1-4 for the parts outside the CDR3, the full variable domain is KAGVTQTPRYLIKTRGQQVTLSCSPISGHRSVSWYQQTPGQGLQFLFEYFSETQRNKGNFPGRFSGRQFSNSRSEMNVSTLELGDSALYLCASSLGGGREKLFFGSGTQLSVL.